The entry below gives a single T cell receptor beta chain sequence along with its context. These data belong to a study of blood T cell repertoires in COVID-19. Study overall: The United States, Italy and Spain provided the acute and convalescent COVID-19 samples. T cells, B-cell-depleted T cells, or PBMCs supplied cDNA or gDNA.

Seattle patients were enrolled while actively infected and followed longitudinally. Authors' methods: Amplification from reference gene primers served as the basis for estimated nucleated cell counts. Repertoires were generated with immunoSEQ multiplex PCR, while TCRdb's copy carries only in-frame clones and drops some. That table supplies the V and J calls and clone size; D and trimming were determined from the DNA. This table holds approximately 250,000 clones, 88% found once. Germline V gives CDR1 LNHDA, CDR2 SQIVND (reference sequence). The CDR3 has 14 amino acids. The ends were cut back, 4 bases at V and 0 bases at J, with 9 bases in the middle.

The V gene is TRBV19, the J gene TRBJ1-1; D is ambiguous. The sequencing input was peripheral blood. The clonotype originates from a woman in her 70s with COVID-19, enrolled during active disease. The CDR3 nucleotides read TGTGCCAGTAGTAAAGAGAGGGTGAACACTGAAGCTTTCTTT. This gives the protein CASSKERVNTEAFF.